This T cell receptor (beta chain) was profiled in a study of CD8 T cells in ankylosing spondylitis. General study results and limits: Disease-linked clones, CD8+, were relatively rare in peripheral blood. Within ankylosing spondylitis blood, a TCR beta motif made up of seven to nine highly homologous variants appeared to be characteristic.

The germline CDR1 and CDR2 sequences are SGHTA and FQGNSA. The length of the CDR3 is 12 residues. V shed 5 bases and J shed 6 bases, with 11 bases lying between them. This clonotype was seen only a few times. As yet, its antigen is unknown. TCRdb reanalysed the 5' RACE reads using MiXCR and keeps one entry per CDR3 protein. The data hold some 700,000 distinct CDR3 sequences, with under 20% observed a single time. The sequence came from a male donor with ankylosing spondylitis. Input material: blood, either unsorted or a sorted T cell fraction (not recorded which). The genes are TRBV7-2 and TRBJ2-7; D possibly corresponds to TRBD1 (6 bases). CDR3 in DNA: TGTGCCAGCAGCCACACAGGGTTCGAGCAGTACTTC. Residues: CASSHTGFEQYF.